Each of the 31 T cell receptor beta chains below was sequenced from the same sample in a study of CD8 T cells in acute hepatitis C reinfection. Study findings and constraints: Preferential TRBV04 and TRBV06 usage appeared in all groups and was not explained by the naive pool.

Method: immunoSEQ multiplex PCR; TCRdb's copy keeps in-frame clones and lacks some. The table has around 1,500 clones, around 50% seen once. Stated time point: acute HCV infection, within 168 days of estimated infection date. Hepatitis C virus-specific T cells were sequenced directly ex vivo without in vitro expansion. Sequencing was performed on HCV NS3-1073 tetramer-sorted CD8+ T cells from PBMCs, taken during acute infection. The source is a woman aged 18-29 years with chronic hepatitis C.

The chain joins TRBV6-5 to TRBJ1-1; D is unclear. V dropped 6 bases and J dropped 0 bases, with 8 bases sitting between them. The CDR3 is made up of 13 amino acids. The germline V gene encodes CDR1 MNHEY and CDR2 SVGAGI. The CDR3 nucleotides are TGTGCCAGCAGCGCCGTGATGAACACTGAAGCTTTCTTT. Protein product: CASSAVMNTEAFF.

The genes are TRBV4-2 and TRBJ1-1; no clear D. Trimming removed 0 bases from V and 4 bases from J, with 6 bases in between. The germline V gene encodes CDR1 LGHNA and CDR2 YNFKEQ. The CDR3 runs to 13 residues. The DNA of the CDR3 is TGTGCCAGCAGCCAAGAGATGGGCACTGAAGCTTTCTTT. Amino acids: CASSQEMGTEAFF.

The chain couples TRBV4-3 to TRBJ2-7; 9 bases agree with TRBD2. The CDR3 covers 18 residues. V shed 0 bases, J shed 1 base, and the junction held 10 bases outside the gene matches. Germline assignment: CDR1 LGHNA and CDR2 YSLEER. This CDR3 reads CASSQEPGIAGASYEQYF. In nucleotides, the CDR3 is TGCGCCAGCAGCCAAGAACCGGGAATAGCGGGGGCTTCCTACGAGCAGTACTTC.

The chain's CDR3 is CATSPVPGTVDYGYTF. The CDR3 DNA sequence: TGTGCCACCAGCCCCGTCCCGGGGACTGTCGACTATGGCTACACCTTC. This sequence joins TRBV15 and TRBJ1-2; perhaps TRBD1 as D (5 bases). Germline CDR1 and CDR2: LNHNV and YYDKDF (reference sequence). Trimming took 5 bases from V and 3 from J, leaving 19 bases between them. The CDR3 covers 16 residues.

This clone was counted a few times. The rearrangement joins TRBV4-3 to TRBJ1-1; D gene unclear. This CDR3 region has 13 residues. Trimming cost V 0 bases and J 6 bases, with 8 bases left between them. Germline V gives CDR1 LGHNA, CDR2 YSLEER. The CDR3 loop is CASSQEWGSEAFF. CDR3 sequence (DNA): TGCGCCAGCAGCCAAGAGTGGGGATCTGAAGCTTTCTTT.

This CDR3 reads CASSEFLGQGAGDTQYF. CDR3 DNA: TGTGCCAGCAGCGAATTTCTCGGCCAGGGGGCTGGAGATACGCAGTATTTT. The chain employs TRBV2 and TRBJ2-3; 8 bases line up with TRBD1. The CDR3 has 17 residues. Per germline, CDR1 SNHLY and CDR2 FYNNEI. V shed 6 bases, J shed 5 bases, and the junction held 16 bases outside the gene matches.

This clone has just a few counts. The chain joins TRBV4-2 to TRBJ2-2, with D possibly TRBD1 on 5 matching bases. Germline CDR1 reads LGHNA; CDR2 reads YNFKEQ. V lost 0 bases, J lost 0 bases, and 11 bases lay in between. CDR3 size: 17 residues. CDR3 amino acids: CASSQEPQAPNTGELFF. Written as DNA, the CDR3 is TGTGCCAGCAGCCAAGAACCACAGGCTCCGAACACCGGGGAGCTGTTTTTT.

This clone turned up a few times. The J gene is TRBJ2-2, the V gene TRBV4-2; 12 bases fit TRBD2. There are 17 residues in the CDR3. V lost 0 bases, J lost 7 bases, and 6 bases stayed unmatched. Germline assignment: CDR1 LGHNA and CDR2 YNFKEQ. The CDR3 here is CASSQEPSGGAYGELFF. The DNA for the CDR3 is TGTGCCAGCAGCCAAGAGCCTAGCGGGGGGGCCTACGGGGAGCTGTTTTTT.

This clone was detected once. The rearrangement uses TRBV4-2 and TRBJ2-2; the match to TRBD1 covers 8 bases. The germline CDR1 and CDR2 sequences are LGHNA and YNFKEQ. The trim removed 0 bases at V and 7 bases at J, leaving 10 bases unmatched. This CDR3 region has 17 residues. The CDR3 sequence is CASSQEMSGGAFGELFF. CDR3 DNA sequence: TGTGCCAGCAGCCAAGAAATGTCAGGGGGCGCGTTCGGGGAGCTGTTTTTT.

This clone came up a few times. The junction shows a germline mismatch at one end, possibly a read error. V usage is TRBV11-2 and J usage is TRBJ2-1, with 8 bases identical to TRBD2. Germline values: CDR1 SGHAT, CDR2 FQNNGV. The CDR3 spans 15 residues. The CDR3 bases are TGTGCCAGCAGCGTAGAAGCGGGGGAGTGGGGTGAGCAGTTCTTC. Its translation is CASSVEAGEWGEQFF.

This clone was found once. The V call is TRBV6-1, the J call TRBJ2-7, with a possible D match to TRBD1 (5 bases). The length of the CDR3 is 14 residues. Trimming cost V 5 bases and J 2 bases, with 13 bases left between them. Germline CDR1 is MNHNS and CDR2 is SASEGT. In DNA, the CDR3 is TGTGCCAGCAGTTTGAGACAGTTTGCCTACGAGCAGTACTTC. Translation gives CASSLRQFAYEQYF.

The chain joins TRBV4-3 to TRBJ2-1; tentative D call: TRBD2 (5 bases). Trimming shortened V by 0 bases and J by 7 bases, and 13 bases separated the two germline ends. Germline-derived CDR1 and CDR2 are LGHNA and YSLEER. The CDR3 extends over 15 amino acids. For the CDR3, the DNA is TGCGCCAGCAGCCAAGAGCCAGCGGCTGGGAATGAGCAGTTCTTC. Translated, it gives CASSQEPAAGNEQFF.

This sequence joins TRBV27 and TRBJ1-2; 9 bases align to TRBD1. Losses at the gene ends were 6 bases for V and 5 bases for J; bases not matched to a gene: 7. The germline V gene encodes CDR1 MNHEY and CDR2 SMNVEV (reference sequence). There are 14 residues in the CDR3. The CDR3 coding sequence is TGTGCCAGCAGCCCGTCCGGACAGGGGTATGGCTACACCTTC. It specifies CASSPSGQGYGYTF.

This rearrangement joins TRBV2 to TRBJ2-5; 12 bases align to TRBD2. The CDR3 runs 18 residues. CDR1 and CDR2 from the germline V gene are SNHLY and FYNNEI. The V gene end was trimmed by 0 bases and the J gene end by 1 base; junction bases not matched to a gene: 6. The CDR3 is CASSEAMTSGGFQETQYF. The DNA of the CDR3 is TGTGCCAGCAGTGAAGCGATGACTAGCGGGGGATTCCAAGAGACCCAGTACTTC.

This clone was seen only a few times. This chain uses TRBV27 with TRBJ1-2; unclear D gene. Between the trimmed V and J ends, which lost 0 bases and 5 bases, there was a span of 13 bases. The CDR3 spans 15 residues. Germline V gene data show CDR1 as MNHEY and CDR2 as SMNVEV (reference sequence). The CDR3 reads CASSLSTVSPYGYTF. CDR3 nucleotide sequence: TGTGCCAGCAGTTTATCGACGGTGAGTCCATATGGCTACACCTTC.

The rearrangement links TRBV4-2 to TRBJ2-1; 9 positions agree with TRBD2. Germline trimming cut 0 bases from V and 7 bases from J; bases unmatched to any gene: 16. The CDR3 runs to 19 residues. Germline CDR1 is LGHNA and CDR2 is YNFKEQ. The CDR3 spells CASSQDPGVAGAGRNEQFF. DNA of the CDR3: TGTGCCAGCAGCCAAGATCCCGGGGTAGCGGGGGCAGGTAGGAATGAGCAGTTCTTC.

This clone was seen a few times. Written as DNA, the CDR3 is TGTGCCAGCAGCTTCGAAATTTCTAGCGGGGGGGGCGATGAGCAGTTCTTC. Encoded protein: CASSFEISSGGGDEQFF. The V gene is TRBV11-2, the J gene TRBJ2-1, with TRBD2 matching 12 bases. J was trimmed by 8 bases and V by 3 bases; bases with no gene match: 11. Per germline, CDR1 SGHAT and CDR2 FQNNGV. There are 17 residues in the CDR3.

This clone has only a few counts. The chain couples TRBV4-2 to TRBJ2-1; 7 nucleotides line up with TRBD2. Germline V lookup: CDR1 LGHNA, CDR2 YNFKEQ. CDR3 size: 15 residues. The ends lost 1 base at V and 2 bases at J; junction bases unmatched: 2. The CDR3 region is CASSQVGGTYNEQFF. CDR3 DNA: TGTGCCAGCAGCCAAGTCGGGGGGACCTACAATGAGCAGTTCTTC.

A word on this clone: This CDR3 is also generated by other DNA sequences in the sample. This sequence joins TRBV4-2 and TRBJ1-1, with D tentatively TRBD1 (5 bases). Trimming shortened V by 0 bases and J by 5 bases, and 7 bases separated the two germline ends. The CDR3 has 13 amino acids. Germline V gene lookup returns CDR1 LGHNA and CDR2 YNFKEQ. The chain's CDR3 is CASSQERGTEAFF. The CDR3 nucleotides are TGTGCCAGCAGCCAAGAGAGGGGTACTGAAGCTTTCTTT.

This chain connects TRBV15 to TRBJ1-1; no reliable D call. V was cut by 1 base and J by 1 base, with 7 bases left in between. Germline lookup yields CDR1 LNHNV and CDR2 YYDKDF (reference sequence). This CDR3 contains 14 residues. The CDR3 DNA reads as TGTGCCACCAGCAGAGTCAGCCCGAACACTGAAGCTTTCTTT. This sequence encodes CATSRVSPNTEAFF.

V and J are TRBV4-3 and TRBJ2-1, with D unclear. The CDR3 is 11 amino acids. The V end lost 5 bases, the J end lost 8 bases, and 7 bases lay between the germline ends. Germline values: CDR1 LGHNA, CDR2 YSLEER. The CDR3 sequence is CASSSQYEQFF. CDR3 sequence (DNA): TGCGCCAGCAGCTCCCAGTATGAGCAGTTCTTC.

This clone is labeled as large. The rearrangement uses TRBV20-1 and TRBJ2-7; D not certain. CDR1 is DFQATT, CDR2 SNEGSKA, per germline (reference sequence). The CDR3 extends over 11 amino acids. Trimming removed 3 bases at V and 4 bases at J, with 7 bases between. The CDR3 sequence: CSASTQYEQYF. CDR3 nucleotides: TGCAGTGCTAGTACGCAATACGAGCAGTACTTC.

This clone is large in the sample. The CDR3 DNA reads as TGTGCCAGCAGCGTAGTATCTAGCGGGGGGTACCAAGAGACCCAGTACTTC. This encodes CASSVVSSGGYQETQYF. This chain uses TRBV9 with TRBJ2-5; 11 bases map to TRBD2. Germline CDR1 reads SGDLS; CDR2 reads YYNGEE. The ends lost 0 bases at V and 0 bases at J; junction bases unmatched: 4. This CDR3 contains 17 residues.

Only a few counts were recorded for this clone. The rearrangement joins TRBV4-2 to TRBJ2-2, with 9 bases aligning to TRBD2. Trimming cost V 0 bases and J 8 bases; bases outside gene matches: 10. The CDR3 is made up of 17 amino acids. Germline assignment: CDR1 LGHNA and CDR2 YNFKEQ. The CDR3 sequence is CASSQEASSGAWGELFF. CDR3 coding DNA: TGTGCCAGCAGCCAAGAAGCGTCTAGCGGGGCTTGGGGGGAGCTGTTTTTT.

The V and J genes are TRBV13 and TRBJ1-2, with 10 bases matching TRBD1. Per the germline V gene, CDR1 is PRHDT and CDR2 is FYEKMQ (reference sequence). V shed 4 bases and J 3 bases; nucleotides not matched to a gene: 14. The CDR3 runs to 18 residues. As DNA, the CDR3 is TGTGCCAGCAGCTCCGACCTGCGGGTAGGACAGGGGGACTATGGCTACACCTTC. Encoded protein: CASSSDLRVGQGDYGYTF.

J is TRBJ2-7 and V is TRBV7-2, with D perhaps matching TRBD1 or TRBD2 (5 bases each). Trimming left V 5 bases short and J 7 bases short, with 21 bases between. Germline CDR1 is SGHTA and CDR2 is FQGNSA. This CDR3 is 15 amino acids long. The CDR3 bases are TGTGCCAGCAGCCGCGAGACGGGGCTGTGGGGGGAGCAGTACTTC. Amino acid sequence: CASSRETGLWGEQYF.

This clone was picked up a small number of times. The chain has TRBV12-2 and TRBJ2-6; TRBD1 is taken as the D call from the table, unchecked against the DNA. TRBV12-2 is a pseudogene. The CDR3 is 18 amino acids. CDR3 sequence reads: CARLASRTGDSGANVLTF. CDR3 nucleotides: TGTGCAAGACTTGCGTCTAGGACAGGGGATTCTGGGGCCAACGTCCTGACTTTC.

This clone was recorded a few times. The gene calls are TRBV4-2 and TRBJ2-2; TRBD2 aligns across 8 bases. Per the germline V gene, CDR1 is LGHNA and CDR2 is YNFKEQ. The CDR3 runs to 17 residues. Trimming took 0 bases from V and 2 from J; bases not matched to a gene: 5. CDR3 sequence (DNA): TGTGCCAGCAGCCAAGAACCCAGCGGGGGTAACACCGGGGAGCTGTTTTTT. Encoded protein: CASSQEPSGGNTGELFF.

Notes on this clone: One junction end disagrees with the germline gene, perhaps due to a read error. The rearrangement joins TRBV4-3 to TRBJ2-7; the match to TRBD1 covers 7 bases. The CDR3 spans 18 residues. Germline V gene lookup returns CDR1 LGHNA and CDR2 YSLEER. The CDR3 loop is CASSQEPGTAGAPYKQYF. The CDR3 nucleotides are TGCGCCAGCAGCCAAGAGCCCGGGACAGCAGGGGCTCCCTACAAGCAGTACTTC.

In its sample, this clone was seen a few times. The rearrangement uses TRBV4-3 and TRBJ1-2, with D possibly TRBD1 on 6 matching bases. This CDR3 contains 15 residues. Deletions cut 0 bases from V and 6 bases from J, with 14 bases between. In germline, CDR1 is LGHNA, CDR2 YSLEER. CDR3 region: CASSQEPTGLDGYTF. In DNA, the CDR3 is TGCGCCAGCAGCCAAGAGCCCACAGGGCTTGATGGCTACACCTTC.

The CDR3 nucleotides are TGTGCCAGCAGCTTCCGACAGGGGGCCCTCTCCATATATTTT. Encoded protein: CASSFRQGALSIYF. The chain recombines TRBV7-3 with TRBJ1-3; 10 positions agree with TRBD1. This CDR3 spans 14 amino acids. CDR1 and CDR2 (germline): SGHTA, FQGTGA. V lost 3 bases to trimming and J lost 11 bases; unmatched junction nucleotides: 7.